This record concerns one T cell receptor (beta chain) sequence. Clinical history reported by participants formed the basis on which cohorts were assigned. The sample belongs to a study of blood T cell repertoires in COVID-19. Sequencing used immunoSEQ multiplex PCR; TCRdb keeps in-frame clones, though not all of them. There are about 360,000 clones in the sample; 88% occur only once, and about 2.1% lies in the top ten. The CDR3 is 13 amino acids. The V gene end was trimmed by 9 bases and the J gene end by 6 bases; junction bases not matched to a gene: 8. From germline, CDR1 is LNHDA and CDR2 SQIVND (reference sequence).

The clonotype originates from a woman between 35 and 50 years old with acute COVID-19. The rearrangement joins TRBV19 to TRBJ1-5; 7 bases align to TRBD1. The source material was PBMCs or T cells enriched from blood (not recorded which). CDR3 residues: CARTGTEGQPQHF. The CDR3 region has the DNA TGTGCCAGGACCGGGACAGAGGGTCAGCCCCAGCATTTT.